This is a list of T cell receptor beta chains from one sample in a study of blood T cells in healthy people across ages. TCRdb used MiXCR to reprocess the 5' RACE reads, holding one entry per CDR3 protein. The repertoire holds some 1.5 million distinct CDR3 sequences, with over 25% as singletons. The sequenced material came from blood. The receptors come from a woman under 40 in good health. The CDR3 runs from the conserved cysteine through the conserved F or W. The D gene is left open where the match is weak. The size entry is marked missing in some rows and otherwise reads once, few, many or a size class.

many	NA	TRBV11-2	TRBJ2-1	TGTGCCAGCAGAAGACCCGGGACTGGGAAGTACAATGAGCAGTTCTTC	CASRRPGTGKYNEQFF
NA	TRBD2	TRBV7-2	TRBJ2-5	TGTGCCAGCAGCCTTTATGGCGGGAGGGCTTGGGAGACCCAGTACTTC	CASSLYGGRAWETQYF
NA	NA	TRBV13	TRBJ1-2	TGTGCCAGCAGTGCGACGGTCTATGGCTACACCTTC	CASSATVYGYTF
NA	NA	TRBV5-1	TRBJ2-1	TGCGCCAGCACCGGAGGCGCCAAATCCTACAATGAGCAGTTCTTC	CASTGGAKSYNEQFF
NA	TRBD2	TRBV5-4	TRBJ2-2	TGTGCCAGCAGTAGTCAGGCAGCGGGAGTGACCGGGGAGCTGTTTTTT	CASSSQAAGVTGELFF
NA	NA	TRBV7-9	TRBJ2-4	TGTGCCAGCAACCACGGAGGGGGGAACATTCAGTACTTC	CASNHGGGNIQYF
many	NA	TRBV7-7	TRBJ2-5	TGTGCCAGCAGCTTAGACGTCGGGTTCGGGGAGACCCAGTACTTC	CASSLDVGFGETQYF
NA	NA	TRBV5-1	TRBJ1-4	TGCGCCAGCAGTCGCAGGGAGTCAACTAATGAAAAACTGTTTTTT	CASSRRESTNEKLFF
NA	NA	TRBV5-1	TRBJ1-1	TGCGCCAGCAGCTGGGATCCGGGCTCCACTGAAGCTTTCTTT	CASSWDPGSTEAFF
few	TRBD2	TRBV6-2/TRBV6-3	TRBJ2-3	TGTGCCAGCATTTACCCCCCTAGCGGGGGGGCAATTACAGATACGCAGTATTTT	CASIYPPSGGAITDTQYF
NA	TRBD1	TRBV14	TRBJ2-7	TGTGCCAGCAGCGGCGGGACAGGGGGACGGGAGGAGCAGTACTTC	CASSGGTGGREEQYF
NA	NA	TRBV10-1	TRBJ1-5	TGCGCCAGCAGTAAACATTCCGCCCAGCATTTT	CASSKHSAQHF
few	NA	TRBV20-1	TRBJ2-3	TGCAGTGCTAGAGTGGGGGACTCAGATACGCAGTATTTT	CSARVGDSDTQYF
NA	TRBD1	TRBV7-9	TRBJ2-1	TGTGCCAGTAGCCTCGGTGACAGGGTTGAAGGTCAGTTCTTC	CASSLGDRVEGQFF
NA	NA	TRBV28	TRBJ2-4	TGTGCCAGCAGCGGGGCGGGATTAGCCAAAAACATTCAGTACTTC	CASSGAGLAKNIQYF
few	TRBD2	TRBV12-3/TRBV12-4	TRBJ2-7	TGTGCCAGCAGTTTGGTTACTAGCGGGAGGATCCACGAGCAGTACTTC	CASSLVTSGRIHEQYF
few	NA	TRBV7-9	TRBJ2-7	TGTGCCAGCAGCTATACTAACTCCTACGAGCAGTACTTC	CASSYTNSYEQYF
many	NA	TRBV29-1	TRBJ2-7	TGCAGCGTGGGGAAGGGTCCTGCCTACGAGCAGTACTTC	CSVGKGPAYEQYF
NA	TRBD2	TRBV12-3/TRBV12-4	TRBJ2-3	TGTGCCAGCGGGGTAGCGGGCTATAGGGATACGCAGTATTTT	CASGVAGYRDTQYF
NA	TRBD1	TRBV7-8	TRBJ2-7	TGTGCCAGCAGCATCTCGACAGGGGCGGACATCCAGTACTTC	CASSISTGADIQYF
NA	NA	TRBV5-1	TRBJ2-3	TGCGCCAGCAGCCCGCACCTCGGCGGGAGCACAGATACGCAGTATTTT	CASSPHLGGSTDTQYF
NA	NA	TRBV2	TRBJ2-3	TGTGCCAGCAGGGAGGTGGAAGATACGCAGTATTTT	CASREVEDTQYF
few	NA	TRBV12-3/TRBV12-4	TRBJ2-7	TGTGCCAGCAAACAGGACTACTACAATGAGCAGTACTTC	CASKQDYYNEQYF
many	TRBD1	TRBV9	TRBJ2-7	TGTGCCAGCAGCGCCAGTACGGGACAGGGGGCCTACGAGCAGTACTTC	CASSASTGQGAYEQYF
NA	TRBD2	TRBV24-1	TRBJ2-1	TGTGCCACCAGTACAGGTAGCGGGAGGTTATCCTACAATGAGCAGTTCTTC	CATSTGSGRLSYNEQFF
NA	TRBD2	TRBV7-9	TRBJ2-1	TGTGCCAGCAGCGAACTCCAACTAGCGGGGGCGTACAATGAGCAGTTCTTC	CASSELQLAGAYNEQFF
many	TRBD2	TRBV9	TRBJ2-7	TGTGCCAGCAGCTCCGGGACTAGCCGCGAGCAGTACTTC	CASSSGTSREQYF
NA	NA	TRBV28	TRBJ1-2	TGTGCCAGCACTACCCCAGGCGGTGGCTACACCTTC	CASTTPGGGYTF
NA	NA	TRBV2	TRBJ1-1	TGTGCCAGCAGTGAAGCAGAAGTGGGGATTGAAGCTTTCTTT	CASSEAEVGIEAFF
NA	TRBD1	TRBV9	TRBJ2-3	TGTGCCAGCAGCTTGAGACAGGGAGAGTGGGCGCAGTATTTT	CASSLRQGEWAQYF
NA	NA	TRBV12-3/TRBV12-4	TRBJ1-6	TGTGCCAGCACCGGACGGGGGTCTAATTCACCCCTCCACTTT	CASTGRGSNSPLHF
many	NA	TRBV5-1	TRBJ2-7	TGCGCCAGCAGCCCTATCGGGACTTACTACGAGCAGTACTTC	CASSPIGTYYEQYF
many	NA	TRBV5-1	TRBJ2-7	TGCGCCAGCAGCTTGATTGGAGGGAACTACGAGCAGTACTTC	CASSLIGGNYEQYF
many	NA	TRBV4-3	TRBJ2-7	TGCGCCAGCAGCCAAGATTGGGGCGGCAGCTCCTACGAGCAGTACTTC	CASSQDWGGSSYEQYF
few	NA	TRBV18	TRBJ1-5	TGTGCCAGCTCACCATCGGATTATCAGCCCCAGCATTTT	CASSPSDYQPQHF
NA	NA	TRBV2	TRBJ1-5	TGTGCCAGCAGGGAGCAGGGAACTCAGCCCCAGCATTTT	CASREQGTQPQHF
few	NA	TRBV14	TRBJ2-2	TGTGCCAGCAGTCGCGGAGGAGGCGGGGAGCTGTTTTTT	CASSRGGGGELFF
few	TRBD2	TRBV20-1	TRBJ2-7	TGCAGTGCTAGACCAGGCGGGGGACGCTACGAGCAGTACTTC	CSARPGGGRYEQYF
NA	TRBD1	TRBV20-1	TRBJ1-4	TGCAGTGCTAGAGATGGGGGGACAGGAGAGGAAAAACTGTTTTTT	CSARDGGTGEEKLFF
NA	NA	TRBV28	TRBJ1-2	TGTGCCAGCAGTTCGAGTTTCTATGGCTACACCTTC	CASSSSFYGYTF
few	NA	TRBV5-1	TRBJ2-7	TGCGCCAGCAGCCTGGAATTAGCACCCTACGAGCAGTACTTC	CASSLELAPYEQYF
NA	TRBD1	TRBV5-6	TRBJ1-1	TGTGCCAGCAGCTTGTACTCGACAGGGCGGGACACTGAAGCTTTCTTT	CASSLYSTGRDTEAFF
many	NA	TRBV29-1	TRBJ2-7	TGCAGCGTTGTCCCGTCTCCCTTCTACGAGCAGTACTTC	CSVVPSPFYEQYF
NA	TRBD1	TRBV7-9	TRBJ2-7	TGTGCCAGCAGCTTAACAGGGGTCAACTCCTACGAGCAGTACTTC	CASSLTGVNSYEQYF
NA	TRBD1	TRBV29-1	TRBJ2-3	TGCAGCGCAAGGACAGGGCCCCGCACAGATACGCAGTATTTT	CSARTGPRTDTQYF
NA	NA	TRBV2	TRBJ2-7	TGTGCCAGCAGTGGTACAGGGCTGGGCGAGCAGTACTTC	CASSGTGLGEQYF
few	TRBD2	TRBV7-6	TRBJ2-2	TGTGCCAGCACCTCTTCCAGCGGGAAGAACACCGGGGAGCTGTTTTTT	CASTSSSGKNTGELFF
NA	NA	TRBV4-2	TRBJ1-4	TGTGCCAGCAGCCAGGTCTTTTCCAGCGGGGCGGGCGAAAAACTGTTTTTT	CASSQVFSSGAGEKLFF
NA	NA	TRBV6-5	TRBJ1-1	TGTGCCAGCAGATCGACCCGGGAAGCTTTCTTT	CASRSTREAFF
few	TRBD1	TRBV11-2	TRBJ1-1	TGTGCCAGCAGCTTGAGGACAGGATATACTGAAGCTTTCTTT	CASSLRTGYTEAFF
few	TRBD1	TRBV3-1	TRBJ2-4	TGTGCCAGCAGCCCCACAGGGGTGAACATTCAGTACTTC	CASSPTGVNIQYF
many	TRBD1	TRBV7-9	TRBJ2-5	TGTGCCAGCAGCTTGTGGACAGGGAATGCGGAGACCCAGTACTTC	CASSLWTGNAETQYF
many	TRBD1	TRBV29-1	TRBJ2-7	TGCAGCGCCGGGGGACAGGGGAACCACGAGCAGTACTTC	CSAGGQGNHEQYF
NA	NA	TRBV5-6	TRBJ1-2	TGTGCCAGCAGCTCCATCCCCTCGGGCTACACCTTC	CASSSIPSGYTF
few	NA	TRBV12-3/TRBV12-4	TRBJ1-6	TGTGCCAGCAGTTTCGGGGAAGTGGTATCACCCCTCCACTTT	CASSFGEVVSPLHF
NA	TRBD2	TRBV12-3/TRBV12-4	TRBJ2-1	TGTACCAGCAATACGGTAGCGGGGCCCTACAATGAGCAGTTCTTC	CTSNTVAGPYNEQFF
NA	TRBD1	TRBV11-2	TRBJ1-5	TGTGCCAGCAGCTTAGACGGGACAGGGAATCAGCCCCAGCATTTT	CASSLDGTGNQPQHF